Below are 2 T cell receptor beta chains sequenced from a single sample in a study of shared T cell receptors in the human thymus. Generated by immunoSEQ multiplex PCR, the TCRdb table keeps only in-frame clones and is missing some. The data contain fewer than 700,000 clones, around 89% of them singletons. The sample was also linked to a second study, of human thymus T cells.

Sequences were obtained from thymocytes. These receptors originate from a boy under two years old with a congenital heart defect.

The chain is built from TRBV7-2 and TRBJ2-7, with 7 positions matching TRBD2. Per the germline V gene, CDR1 is SGHTA and CDR2 is FQGNSA. The CDR3 covers 16 residues. J lost 0 bases, V lost 5 bases, and 10 bases had no gene match. Here the CDR3 DNA reads TGTGCCAGCAGCACCCCGAGAACTAGCGTCTCCTACGAGCAGTACTTC. This codes for CASSTPRTSVSYEQYF.

This chain links TRBV27 with TRBJ2-7; TRBD1 matches at 8 bases. The ends lost 2 bases at V and 5 bases at J; junction bases unmatched: 5. The CDR3 totals 14 residues. Per the germline V gene, CDR1 is MNHEY and CDR2 is SMNVEV (reference sequence). CDR3 coding DNA: TGTGCCAGCAGTTTAATGGACAGGGACCACGAGCAGTACTTC. Translating gives CASSLMDRDHEQYF.